A selection of T cell receptor beta chains follows, all from one sample in a study of blood T cells in healthy people across ages. Each CDR3 protein is one row after TCRdb ran MiXCR on the 5' RACE reads. The sample has around 1,500,000 distinct CDR3 sequences; roughly 40% are singletons. Sequencing was performed on blood. The source is a young woman in good health. Each CDR3 is given with its conserved first and last residue. D genes are given only for firm matches. Not all rows give a size; the values are once, few, many and, for expanded clones, a class.

V gene	clone size	J gene	D gene	CDR3 DNA	CDR3 protein
TRBV12-3/TRBV12-4	-	TRBJ2-5	TRBD2	TGTGCCAGCTGGGGAGCGGGGCTACAAGAGACCCAGTACTTC	CASWGAGLQETQYF
TRBV27	-	TRBJ2-3	-	TGTGCCAGCAGTTTAGCCGGTCGTCTGACAGATACGCAGTATTTT	CASSLAGRLTDTQYF
TRBV20-1	few	TRBJ2-1	TRBD2	TGCAGTGCTAGTGGCCTAGCGGGGTACAATGAGCAGTTCTTC	CSASGLAGYNEQFF
TRBV15	-	TRBJ2-1	TRBD2	TGTACCACCAGCAGATCCGGGACTAGCGGTTACAATGAGCAGTTCTTC	CTTSRSGTSGYNEQFF
TRBV12-3/TRBV12-4	few	TRBJ1-2	TRBD1	TGTGCCAGCAGTACCACCCGGGACAGCCTAAGGGATGGCTACACCTTC	CASSTTRDSLRDGYTF
TRBV2	-	TRBJ2-2	-	TGTGCCGTCGGGGACCCCGGGGAGCTGTTTTTT	CAVGDPGELFF
TRBV7-2	-	TRBJ2-1	TRBD2	TGTGCCAGCAGCCCGAGCGGGAGGGCCACCCATGAGCAGTTCTTC	CASSPSGRATHEQFF
TRBV7-2	-	TRBJ2-1	TRBD2	TGTGCCAGCAGCTTAGTTCTAGCGGGTCGTGAGCAGTTCTTC	CASSLVLAGREQFF
TRBV27	few	TRBJ2-7	TRBD2	TGTGCCAGCAGGCCGGGACTAGCGAACCACGAGCAGTACTTC	CASRPGLANHEQYF
TRBV7-8	-	TRBJ1-1	TRBD1	TGTGCCAGCGGCCGGGACAGAGTTGAAGCTTTCTTT	CASGRDRVEAFF
TRBV18	-	TRBJ1-2	-	TGTGCCGGCTCCCCCGTGGGGCAGGAATATGGCTACACCTTC	CAGSPVGQEYGYTF
TRBV7-2	-	TRBJ2-3	TRBD2	TGTGCCAGCAGCTTAAACAGACTAGCGGGAGTGGATACGCAGTATTTT	CASSLNRLAGVDTQYF
TRBV10-3	-	TRBJ1-1	TRBD1	TGTGCCATCAGTGAGCCGGGGACAGGAGCTTTCTTT	CAISEPGTGAFF
TRBV30	-	TRBJ2-7	-	TGTGCCTGGAGTGTTGGAGGGACCTCCTACGAGCAGTACTTC	CAWSVGGTSYEQYF
TRBV20-1	-	TRBJ1-4	-	TGCAGTGCTAGAGCCCCGGACAGTAATGAAAAACTGTTTTTT	CSARAPDSNEKLFF
TRBV4-2	few	TRBJ2-1	TRBD2	TGTGCCAGCAGCCAAGATGAGGCTAGCGGGGGCTACAATGAGCAGTTCTTC	CASSQDEASGGYNEQFF
TRBV5-1	few	TRBJ2-3	TRBD1	TGCGCCAGCAGCGGGACCAGGGGGTCTGGCACAGATACGCAGTATTTT	CASSGTRGSGTDTQYF
TRBV9	-	TRBJ2-1	-	TGTGCCAGCCAACCAGAAGAACAAATACACGGTGAGCAGTTCTTC	CASQPEEQIHGEQFF
TRBV24-1	-	TRBJ2-1	TRBD2	TGTGCCACCAGTGATTTGGGCGGGAGATCCTACAATGAGCAGTTCTTC	CATSDLGGRSYNEQFF
TRBV9	few	TRBJ2-1	-	TGTGCCAGCAGCGTCGGGCTAGCGTACCCAGGGGATAATGAGCAGTTCTTC	CASSVGLAYPGDNEQFF
TRBV27	-	TRBJ2-2	-	TGTGCCAGCAGCTATGGCGGCACCGGGGAGCTGTTTTTT	CASSYGGTGELFF
TRBV12-3/TRBV12-4	-	TRBJ1-3	-	TGTGCCAGCAGATTGGCCGGGACGGTGGGCACCATATATTTT	CASRLAGTVGTIYF
TRBV6-5	-	TRBJ2-3	TRBD1	TGTACCAGCAGTTTTTACAGGGGTAGCACAGATACGCAGTATTTT	CTSSFYRGSTDTQYF
TRBV6-5	-	TRBJ2-7	-	TGTGCCAGCAGTCCCCCAGGTAGGGGGGACGAGCAGTACTTC	CASSPPGRGDEQYF
TRBV27	few	TRBJ2-3	-	TGTGCCAGCAGTTCCCTCCCCCAAGATACGCAGTATTTT	CASSSLPQDTQYF
TRBV4-2	-	TRBJ2-4	TRBD2	TGTGCCAGCAGCCAAGCAGCGGGAGGGACCAAAAACATTCAGTACTTC	CASSQAAGGTKNIQYF
TRBV28	-	TRBJ2-2	TRBD2	TGTGCTAGCAAGCTAGCGGGGGCCGGGGAGCTGTTTTTT	CASKLAGAGELFF